This TCR beta chain emerged from a study of a mutant IDH1 vaccine in newly diagnosed glioma. Study overall: Across weeks 1, 3, 5, 7, 11, 15, 19 and 23, patients received a vaccination each time, eight in all.

Time point given: week 23, last vaccination. Doses of 300 ug of mutant IDH1 20-mer peptide were given with topical imiquimod. On this clone: What it recognizes is unknown.

The repertoire was sequenced with immunoSEQ multiplex PCR; TCRdb's copy has only in-frame clones and lacks some. The table shows approximately 60,000 clones, with 75% to 90% occurring only once. V was shortened by 4 bases and J by 2 bases, with 23 bases between the two germline ends. The CDR3 length is 18 residues. Germline values: CDR1 PRHDT, CDR2 FYEKMQ (reference sequence). This chain links TRBV13 with TRBJ1-1; D call uncertain. Material: PBMCs, obtained from a glioma patient whose treatment included an IDH1 peptide vaccine. The source is a man aged 40-49 years with glioma. The CDR3 nucleotides read TGTGCCAGCAGCTCCTCCTCCTTTGGAGGGCCCACCAACACTGAAGCTTTCTTT. This gives the protein CASSSSSFGGPTNTEAFF.